The clone carrying this TCR beta chain was recorded a few times. The sample belongs to a study of blood T cell repertoires in COVID-19. Study-wide background: From T cells, B-cell-depleted T cells, or PBMCs came the material, which was cDNA or gDNA.

Germline V lookup: CDR1 SGDLS, CDR2 YYNGEE. Trimming took 6 bases from V and 5 from J; bases not matched to a gene: 6. The CDR3 is made up of 15 amino acids. Original handling: Amplification with reference gene primers provided the estimates of nucleated cell counts. Sequencing was performed with immunoSEQ multiplex PCR; in TCRdb, only in-frame clones are kept and a portion is missing. D and trimming come from the DNA, and the V and J calls and clone size come from that table. The table lists roughly 160,000 clones, approximately 85% of them singletons, with about 1% in the top ten. The clonotype originates from a man aged 35 to 55 with acute or convalescent COVID-19. The chain carries TRBV9 and TRBJ2-5; the match to TRBD2 covers 14 bases. Material for sequencing was peripheral blood. CDR3 sequence: CASNLGLAGGETQYF. The CDR3 nucleotides are TGTGCCAGCAACCTCGGACTAGCGGGGGGTGAGACCCAGTACTTC.